This record covers a single TCR beta chain. Its target is not known. This CDR3 has 13 residues. Trimming took off 5 bases at V and 0 bases at J, with 6 bases between the two ends. Germline-derived CDR1 and CDR2 are WNHNN and SYGVQD (reference sequence). The data were obtained in a study of shared clonotypes between healthy human individuals. Findings of the study overall: Among donors, sharing of clonotypes was expected to be affected by sequencing depth.

Once extracted for a subset, genomic DNA was divided evenly among several immunoSEQ plates. Sequencing was performed with immunoSEQ multiplex PCR; in TCRdb, only in-frame clones are kept and a portion is missing. In the table there are roughly 1,500,000 clones, approximately 98% of which are singletons. The rearrangement joins TRBV10-1 to TRBJ2-3; D is unclear. The sample was naive CD4+ T cells sorted from blood. Subset: CD45RA+ positively selected. This TCR came from a man aged 30-40 years in good health. Here the CDR3 DNA reads TGCGCCAGCAGTCTGGATAGCACAGATACGCAGTATTTT. It translates to CASSLDSTDTQYF.